Following are 7 T cell receptor beta chains from one sample sequenced in a study of high-grade serous ovarian cancer treatment subgroups. Tumor tissue was taken before any definitive surgery or chemotherapy was given. Clones were read by immunoSEQ multiplex PCR, and TCRdb kept only the in-frame ones, dropping some. The data contain roughly 7,600 clones, 60% to 85% of them seen just once; the ten biggest clones take up around 10%. The specimen sequenced was tumor tissue. The source of these receptors is a human donor with high-grade serous ovarian cancer.

The V gene is TRBV4-3, the J gene TRBJ1-4; D is unclear. Deletions cut 6 bases from V and 5 bases from J, with 16 bases between. The CDR3 loop spans 15 amino acids. Germline-derived CDR1 and CDR2 are LGHNA and YSLEER. DNA of the CDR3: TGCGCCAGCAGTCCCGGGTCCATGGTGAATGAAAAACTGTTTTTT. It translates to CASSPGSMVNEKLFF.

J is TRBJ2-3 and V is TRBV9; weak D call: TRBD2 (6 bases). CDR1 is SGDLS and CDR2 is YYNGEE in the germline V gene. CDR3 length: 15 amino acids. Trimming took off 0 bases at V and 6 bases at J, with 14 bases between the two ends. CDR3 in amino acids: CASSVEGLPQDTQYF. In DNA, the CDR3 is TGTGCCAGCAGCGTAGAGGGACTCCCTCAGGATACGCAGTATTTT. Together with reference TRBV9 and TRBJ2-3, the CDR3 gives the full variable domain: DSGVTQTPKHLITATGQRVTLRCSPRSGDLSVYWYQQSLDQGLQFLIQYYNGEERAKGNILERFSAQQFPDLHSELNLSSLELGDSALYFCASSVEGLPQDTQYFGPGTRLTVL.

The chain couples TRBV7-2 to TRBJ1-5, with D tentatively TRBD1 (5 bases). This CDR3 has 16 residues. Looked up from germline, CDR1 is SGHTA and CDR2 is FQGNSA. V was trimmed by 5 bases and J by 0 bases, leaving 14 bases between them. CDR3 in amino acids: CASSPDSSLSNQPQHF. The CDR3 DNA reads as TGTGCCAGCAGCCCCGACAGCTCCCTTAGCAATCAGCCCCAGCATTTT.

This chain links TRBV2 with TRBJ2-5, with D possibly being TRBD1 (5 bases). The CDR3 totals 15 residues. The V gene's germline CDR1 is SNHLY and CDR2 FYNNEI. Trimming shortened V by 3 bases and J by 2 bases, and 13 bases separated the two germline ends. The CDR3 region is CASSEDLGLQETQYF. CDR3 nucleotide sequence: TGTGCCAGCAGTGAGGATTTGGGGCTTCAAGAGACCCAGTACTTC. Full variable domain (outside the CDR3, taken from reference TRBV2 and TRBJ2-5): EPEVTQTPSHQVTQMGQEVILRCVPISNHLYFYWYRQILGQKVEFLVSFYNNEISEKSEIFDDQFSVERPDGSNFTLKIRSTKLEDSAMYFCASSEDLGLQETQYFGPGTRLLVL.

This clone was observed a single time. The gene calls are TRBV11-2 and TRBJ2-2; TRBD2 is a possible D gene (6 bases). This CDR3 is 15 amino acids long. Germline CDR1 reads SGHAT; CDR2 reads FQNNGV. V lost 1 base, J lost 4 bases, and 10 bases lay in between. The CDR3 sequence is CASSLGGGVTGELFF. For the CDR3, the DNA is TGTGCCAGCAGCTTAGGGGGCGGGGTCACCGGGGAGCTGTTTTTT. Filled out from reference TRBV11-2 and TRBJ2-2, the complete variable domain reads EAGVAQSPRYKIIEKRQSVAFWCNPISGHATLYWYQQILGQGPKLLIQFQNNGVVDDSQLPKDRFSAERLKGVDSTLKIQPAKLEDSAVYLCASSLGGGVTGELFFGEGSRLTVL.

Concerning this clone: Other nucleotide sequences in the sample specify the same CDR3. The rearrangement uses TRBV19 and TRBJ2-5; no clear D gene. Germline loops: CDR1 LNHDA, CDR2 SQIVND (reference sequence). V was cut by 4 bases and J by 3 bases, with 9 bases left in between. This CDR3 has 13 amino acids. In DNA form, the CDR3 reads TGTGCCAGTAGTACGAATGAGAAAGAGACCCAGTACTTC. It translates to CASSTNEKETQYF.

This chain links TRBV4-1 with TRBJ2-5, with D hard to call. TRBJ2-7 explains the end of the DNA better; the J call may be wrong. CDR3 length equals 13 residues. Germline assignment: CDR1 MGHRA and CDR2 YSYEKL. This CDR3 reads CASSHNEWGEQYF. The CDR3 DNA sequence: TGCGCCAGCAGCCACAACGAATGGGGCGAGCAGTACTTC.